A selection of T cell receptor beta chains follows, all from one sample in a study of neurological immune-mediated disorders. Each CDR3 protein is one row after TCRdb ran MiXCR on the 5' RACE reads. The table includes roughly 19,000 distinct CDR3 sequences, approximately 15% detected once. Specimen: PBMCs. The receptors here all came from a female donor with HTLV-1-associated myelopathy (HAM/TSP). CDR3s include the opening cysteine and the closing phenylalanine or tryptophan. The D gene is left open where the match is weak. Expanded clones get a size class; other rows say once, few or many, or leave the size out.

CDR3nt,CDR3aa,abundance,d_gene,j_gene,v_gene
TGCGCCAGCAGCTTTAATGTAATCGCGAACACCGGGGAGCTGTTTTTT,CASSFNVIANTGELFF,-,-,TRBJ2-2,TRBV5-1
TGTGCCAGCAGCCAAGATGTAGGGAACACCGGGGAGCTGTTTTTT,CASSQDVGNTGELFF,many,-,TRBJ2-2,TRBV4-2
TGCAGTGCTAGAGTCAGTCGGGGAATTGACACTGAAGCTTTCTTT,CSARVSRGIDTEAFF,many,-,TRBJ1-1,TRBV20-1
TGTGCCAGCAGCCCAGGGGGCGGTCTACTCACAGATACGCAGTATTTT,CASSPGGGLLTDTQYF,many,TRBD1,TRBJ2-3,TRBV5-5
TGCAGCGTTGCCTTGCATACGGATTCCTACGAGCAGTACTTC,CSVALHTDSYEQYF,medium-sized,-,TRBJ2-7,TRBV29-1
TGCGCCAGCAAAAGTGACACCCACTACGAGCAGTACTTC,CASKSDTHYEQYF,medium-sized,-,TRBJ2-7,TRBV5-1
TGTGCCAGCAGCCAAGGGAATCAGCCCCAGCATTTT,CASSQGNQPQHF,many,-,TRBJ1-5,TRBV14
TGCAGTGCTAGTTTATCCGGGAGGGCCCTCGGGGAGACCAAGTACTTC,CSASLSGRALGETKYF,-,TRBD2,TRBJ2-5,TRBV20-1
TGTGCCAGCAGTTACGTAGGGGACGACGGCTACACCTTC,CASSYVGDDGYTF,many,-,TRBJ1-2,TRBV6-2/TRBV6-3
TGCAGTGCCACTCTACAGGGGGTTACAGATACGCAGTATTTT,CSATLQGVTDTQYF,large,TRBD1,TRBJ2-3,TRBV20-1
TGCAGTGCTACAAGGGGACAGTACTCCTACAATGAGCAGTTCTTC,CSATRGQYSYNEQFF,many,TRBD1,TRBJ2-1,TRBV20-1
TGCGCCAGCAGCTTGGTGCCAGGCTCCTACAATGAGCAGTTCTTC,CASSLVPGSYNEQFF,medium-sized,-,TRBJ2-1,TRBV5-1
TGTGCATCCAGCATCGGAGCGGGGGGTGAGCAGTTCTTC,CASSIGAGGEQFF,many,TRBD2,TRBJ2-1,TRBV6-1
TGTGCCAGCAGCGCCGCTAGCGGGAGGGCCCACTCCTACGAGCAGTACTTC,CASSAASGRAHSYEQYF,many,TRBD2,TRBJ2-7,TRBV7-9
TGCGCCAGCAGCTTTAGCGGGGGCTACGGGACCCAGTACTTC,CASSFSGGYGTQYF,few,TRBD2,TRBJ2-5,TRBV5-1
TGCGCCAGCGAACCGACAGCGGGCCTTCGCAATGAGCAGTTCTTC,CASEPTAGLRNEQFF,many,-,TRBJ2-1,TRBV5-1
TGCGCCAGCAGCCAAGAGGTCGGAACCTACGAGCAGTACTTC,CASSQEVGTYEQYF,many,-,TRBJ2-7,TRBV4-1
TGTGCCATCAGAGGGACAGGGTTGGCCGGGGAGCTGTTTTTT,CAIRGTGLAGELFF,medium-sized,TRBD1,TRBJ2-2,TRBV10-3
TGTGCCAGCAGCTTATCAGTCACTAACTATGCCTACACCTTC,CASSLSVTNYAYTF,many,-,TRBJ1-2,TRBV7-2
TGTGCCAGCAGGACCGGGACCCAGGTGGATGGCTACACCTTC,CASRTGTQVDGYTF,many,-,TRBJ1-2,TRBV6-5
TGTGCCAGCAGCCCCATTTCGAGCGCCTACGAGCAGTACTTC,CASSPISSAYEQYF,many,-,TRBJ2-7,TRBV7-6
TGTGCCAGCAGCCAAGGGGATCTGTTAGATACGCAGTATTTT,CASSQGDLLDTQYF,many,-,TRBJ2-3,TRBV3-1
TGCGCCAGCAGCTTGGGGGGGAGGGCAGACGAGCAGTACTTC,CASSLGGRADEQYF,few,TRBD2,TRBJ2-7,TRBV5-1
TGTGCCAGCAGTTTAAGGGGACAGAGTACAGATACGCAGTATTTT,CASSLRGQSTDTQYF,many,TRBD1,TRBJ2-3,TRBV27
TGCAGTGCTAGAGAGGCAGGGTTTACTGAAGCTTTCTTT,CSAREAGFTEAFF,medium-sized,-,TRBJ1-1,TRBV20-1
TGTGCCAGCAGCCATAGTGCTGGCAATGAGCAGTTCTTC,CASSHSAGNEQFF,many,-,TRBJ2-1,TRBV7-2
TGCAGTGCACCTAAACGGGCGGGAGGAGCGACAGATACGCAGTATTTT,CSAPKRAGGATDTQYF,many,TRBD2,TRBJ2-3,TRBV20-1
TGCAGTGCTAGATCGGACAGGGGGAGAGCTGAAGCTTTCTTT,CSARSDRGRAEAFF,many,TRBD1,TRBJ1-1,TRBV20-1
TGCGCCAGCAGCTTAGGGACAGGCAATGAGCAGTTCTTC,CASSLGTGNEQFF,-,TRBD1,TRBJ2-1,TRBV5-1
TGCGCCAGCAGCTTAACGGGGAGAAGCACAGATACGCAGTATTTT,CASSLTGRSTDTQYF,many,-,TRBJ2-3,TRBV5-1
TGTGCCAGCAGCGCAGGAGCGAACACCGGGGAGCTGTTTTTT,CASSAGANTGELFF,many,-,TRBJ2-2,TRBV7-2
TGTGCCAGCAGCTTCGACAGGGACAATGGCTACACCTTC,CASSFDRDNGYTF,many,TRBD1,TRBJ1-2,TRBV7-2
TGTGCCAGCAGCCAAGACCCGGGCTACGAGCAGTACTTC,CASSQDPGYEQYF,many,-,TRBJ2-7,TRBV3-1
TGCGCCAGCAGCATGGGCCTGGACAATGAGCAGTTCTTC,CASSMGLDNEQFF,medium-sized,-,TRBJ2-1,TRBV5-1
TGTGCCAGCAGTCCCCCCGGTAGCGGGAGAACCCGGGCCCAGTACTTC,CASSPPGSGRTRAQYF,many,TRBD2,TRBJ2-5,TRBV27
TGTGCCAGCAGCTTATGGGAGTCATTCAGCCCGGACGAGCAGTACTTC,CASSLWESFSPDEQYF,-,-,TRBJ2-7,TRBV7-9
TGTGCCAGCACCCCAGGGCCTAGAGAAGGGAACGAGCAGTACTTC,CASTPGPREGNEQYF,many,-,TRBJ2-7,TRBV9
TGTGCCAGCAGCCATCTCAGTCCCACAGATACGCAGTATTTT,CASSHLSPTDTQYF,many,-,TRBJ2-3,TRBV7-9
TGCAGCCTGTTAGACACCTCGAACACCGGGGAGCTGTTTTTT,CSLLDTSNTGELFF,-,-,TRBJ2-2,TRBV20-1
TGCAGTGCTAGAGGACTAGCGGGAGCGAGGGAGCAGTACTTC,CSARGLAGAREQYF,many,TRBD2,TRBJ2-7,TRBV20-1
TGTGCCAGCAGCTTATCGAGGGGGGGTTACGAGCAGTACTTC,CASSLSRGGYEQYF,many,-,TRBJ2-7,TRBV7-8
TGTGCCAGCAGTTACTCGGGGCAGGGAGCCGAAAAACTGTTTTTT,CASSYSGQGAEKLFF,many,-,TRBJ1-4,TRBV6-5
TGTGCCAGCAGTGGGACAGGGGAGGGGGCCAAAAACATTCAGTACTTC,CASSGTGEGAKNIQYF,many,TRBD1,TRBJ2-4,TRBV27
TGTGCCAGCAGTTACAGACAGGGTGCGGCCAACGTCCTGACTTTC,CASSYRQGAANVLTF,many,TRBD1,TRBJ2-6,TRBV6-6
TGCGCCAGCAGCTCGGGGAGAGGGGAGACCCAGTACTTC,CASSSGRGETQYF,many,-,TRBJ2-5,TRBV5-1
TGTGCCAGCAGTTACTCGGCCCTTTGGTCGGGGGCTGGTGAGCAGTTCTTC,CASSYSALWSGAGEQFF,many,-,TRBJ2-1,TRBV6-5
TGTGCCAGCAGTCGCCAGACTAGCGGGGGGGCTAACGAGCAGTACTTC,CASSRQTSGGANEQYF,many,TRBD2,TRBJ2-7,TRBV6-5
TGTGCCAGCAGCACTAGAACAGGGGAATACGAGCAGTACTTC,CASSTRTGEYEQYF,many,TRBD1,TRBJ2-7,TRBV7-8